This is a list of T cell receptor beta chains from one sample in a study of control samples from healthy donors and cancer patients. The assay was immunoSEQ multiplex PCR, and TCRdb's table has in-frame clones only and misses some. This sample has around 42,000 clones, with roughly 80% found just once. The sequencing input was blood. These receptors all come from a man in his 60s in good health. CDR3s include the opening cysteine and the closing phenylalanine or tryptophan. Each record gives: V gene, J gene, CDR3 protein.

TRBV27,TRBJ2-5,CASSLRGTRGETQYF
TRBV28,TRBJ2-5,CASTQSQETQYF
TRBV30,TRBJ2-4,CAWSTRGGLNIQYF
TRBV5-6,TRBJ2-3,CASSLFSRRGGTDTQYF
TRBV19,TRBJ2-1,CASSSSSGTSSYNEQFF
TRBV19,TRBJ2-6,CASQIPVRGANVLTF
TRBV5-4,TRBJ1-1,CASSGGGQMNTEAFF
TRBV5-1,TRBJ1-5,CASSLGESNQPQHF
TRBV6-5,TRBJ1-6,CASSSGGGLYNSPLHF
TRBV4-1,TRBJ1-2,CASSQDIGFSRVLSF
TRBV19,TRBJ1-1,CATGGKTEAFF
TRBV6-5,TRBJ1-1,CASSSGSTEAFF